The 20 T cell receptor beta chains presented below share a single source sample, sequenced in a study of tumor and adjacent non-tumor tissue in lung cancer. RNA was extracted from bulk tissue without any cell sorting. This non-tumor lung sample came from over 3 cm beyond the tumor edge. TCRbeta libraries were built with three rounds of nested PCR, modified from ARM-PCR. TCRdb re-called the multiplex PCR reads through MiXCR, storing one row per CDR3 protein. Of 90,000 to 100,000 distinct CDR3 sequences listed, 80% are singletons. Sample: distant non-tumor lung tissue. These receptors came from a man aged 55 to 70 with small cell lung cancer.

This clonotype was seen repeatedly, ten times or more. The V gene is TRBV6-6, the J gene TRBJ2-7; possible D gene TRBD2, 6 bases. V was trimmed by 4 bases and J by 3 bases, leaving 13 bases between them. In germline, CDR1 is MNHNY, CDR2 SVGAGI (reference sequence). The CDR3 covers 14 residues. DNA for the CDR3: TGTGCCAGCAGTTCGCCTGGGACTGACTACGAGCAGTACGTC. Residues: CASSSPGTDYEQYV.

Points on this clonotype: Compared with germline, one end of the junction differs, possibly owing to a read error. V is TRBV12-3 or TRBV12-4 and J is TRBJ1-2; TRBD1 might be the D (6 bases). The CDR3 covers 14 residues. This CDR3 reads CASSYCRPGVGYTF. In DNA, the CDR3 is TGTGCTAGCAGTTATTGCCGCCCAGGGGTTGGCTACACCTTC.

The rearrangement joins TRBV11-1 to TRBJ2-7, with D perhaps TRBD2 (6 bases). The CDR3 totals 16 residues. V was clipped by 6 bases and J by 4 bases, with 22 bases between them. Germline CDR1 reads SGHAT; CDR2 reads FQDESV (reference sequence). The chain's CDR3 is CASSYLFSGTAYEQYF. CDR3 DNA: TGTGCCAGCAGTTACCTCTTTTCCGGGACTGCGTACGAGCAGTACTTC.

The CDR3 DNA reads TGTGCCAGCAATACCCCGACTAGCGAGAGGGGTAATACGCAGTATTTT. Translating it yields CASNTPTSERGNTQYF. J is TRBJ2-3 and V is TRBV6-5, with 8 nucleotides matching TRBD2. Unmatched junction bases numbered 16, after V lost 7 bases and J lost 7 bases. There are 16 residues in the CDR3. CDR1 is MNHEY and CDR2 is SVGAGI in the germline V gene.

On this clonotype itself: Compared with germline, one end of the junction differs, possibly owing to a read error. CDR3 loop: CANRLVQGMNTEAFF. Here the CDR3 DNA reads TGCGCCAACAGATTGGTACAGGGGATGAATACTGAAGCTTTCTTT. V and J are TRBV5-1 and TRBJ1-1; 7 bases are shared with TRBD1. The germline V gene has CDR1 SGHRS and CDR2 YFSETQ. This CDR3 contains 15 residues.

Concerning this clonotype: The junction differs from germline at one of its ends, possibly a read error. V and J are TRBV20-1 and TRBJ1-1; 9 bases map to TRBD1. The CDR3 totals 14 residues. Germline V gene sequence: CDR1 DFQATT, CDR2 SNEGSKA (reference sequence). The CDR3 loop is CNAGGTGKATEAFF. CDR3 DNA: TGCAATGCAGGTGGGACAGGGAAGGCCACTGAGGCTTTCTTT.

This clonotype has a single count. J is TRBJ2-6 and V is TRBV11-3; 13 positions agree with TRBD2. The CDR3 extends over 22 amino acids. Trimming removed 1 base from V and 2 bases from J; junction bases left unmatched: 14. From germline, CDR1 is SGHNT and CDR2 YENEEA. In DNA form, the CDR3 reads TGTGCCAGCAGCTTAGCCCCCGGGACTAGCGGGATTAAAGGAACTGGGGCCAACGTCCTGACTTTC. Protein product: CASSLAPGTSGIKGTGANVLTF.

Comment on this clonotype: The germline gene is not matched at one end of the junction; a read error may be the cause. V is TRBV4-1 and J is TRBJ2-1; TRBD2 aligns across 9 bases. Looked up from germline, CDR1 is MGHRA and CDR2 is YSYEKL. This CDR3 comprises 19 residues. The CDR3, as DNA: TGCCCCAGCAGCCACGAACGGGGGGCGGGAGGGCCTTCCGACAATGAGCAGTTCTTC. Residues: CPSSHERGAGGPSDNEQFF.

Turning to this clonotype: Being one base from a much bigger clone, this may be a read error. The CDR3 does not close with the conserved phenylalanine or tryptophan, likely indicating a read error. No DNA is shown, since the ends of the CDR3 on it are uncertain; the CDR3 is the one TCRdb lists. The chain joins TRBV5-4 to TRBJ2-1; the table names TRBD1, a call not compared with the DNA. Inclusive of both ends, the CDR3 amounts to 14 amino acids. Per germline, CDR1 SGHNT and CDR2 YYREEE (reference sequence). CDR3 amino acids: CASSGGTSQGGAFI.

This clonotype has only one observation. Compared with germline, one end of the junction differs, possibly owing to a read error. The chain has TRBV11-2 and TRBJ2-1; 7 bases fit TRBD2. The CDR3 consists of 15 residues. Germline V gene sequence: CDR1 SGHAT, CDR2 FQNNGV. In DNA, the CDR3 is TGTGTCAGCAGATCCGGGGGAGCTAGCGGCAATAAGCAATTCTTC. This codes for CVSRSGGASGNKQFF.

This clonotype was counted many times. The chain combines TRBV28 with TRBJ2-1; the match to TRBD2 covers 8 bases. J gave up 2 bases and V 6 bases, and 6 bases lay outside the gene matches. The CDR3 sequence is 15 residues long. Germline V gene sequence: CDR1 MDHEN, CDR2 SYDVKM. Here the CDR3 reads CASSGGGPTYNEQFF. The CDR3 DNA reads TGTGCCAGCAGCGGGGGGGGCCCAACCTACAATGAGCAGTTCTTC.

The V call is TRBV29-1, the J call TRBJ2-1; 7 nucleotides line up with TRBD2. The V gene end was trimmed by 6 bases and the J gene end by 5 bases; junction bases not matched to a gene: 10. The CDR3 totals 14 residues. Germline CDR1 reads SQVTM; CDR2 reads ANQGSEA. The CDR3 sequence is CSVGVAGRHNEQFF. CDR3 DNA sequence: TGCAGCGTGGGTGTAGCGGGCCGTCACAATGAGCAGTTCTTC.

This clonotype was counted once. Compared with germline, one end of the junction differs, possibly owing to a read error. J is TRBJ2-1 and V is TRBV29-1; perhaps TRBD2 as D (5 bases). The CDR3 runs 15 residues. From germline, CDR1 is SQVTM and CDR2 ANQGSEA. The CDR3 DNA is TGCAGCGTTGAATTAGCGAGCAATCCCTACAACGAGCAGTTCTTT. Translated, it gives CSVELASNPYNEQFF.

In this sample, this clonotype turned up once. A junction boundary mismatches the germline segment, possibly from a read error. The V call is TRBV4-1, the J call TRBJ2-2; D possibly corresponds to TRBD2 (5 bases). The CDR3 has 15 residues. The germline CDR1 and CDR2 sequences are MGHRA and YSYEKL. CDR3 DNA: TGCGCCAGCAACCGAGGGATGATAAACACGGGGGAGCTGTTTTTT. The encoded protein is CASNRGMINTGELFF.

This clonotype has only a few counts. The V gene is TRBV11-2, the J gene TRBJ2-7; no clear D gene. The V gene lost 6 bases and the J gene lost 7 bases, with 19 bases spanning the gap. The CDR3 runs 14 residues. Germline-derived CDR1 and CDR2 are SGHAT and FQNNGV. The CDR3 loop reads CASSFNQGPYEQYV. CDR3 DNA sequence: TGTGCCAGCAGTTTTAACCAAGGACCTTATGAGCAGTACGTC.

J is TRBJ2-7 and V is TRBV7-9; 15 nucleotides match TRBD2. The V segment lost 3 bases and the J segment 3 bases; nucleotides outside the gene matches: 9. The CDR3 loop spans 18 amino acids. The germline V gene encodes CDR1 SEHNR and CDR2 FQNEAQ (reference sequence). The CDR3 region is CASSLLPGLAGGFYEQYF. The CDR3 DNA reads TGTGCCAGCAGCTTGCTTCCGGGACTAGCGGGAGGCTTCTACGAGCAGTACTTC.

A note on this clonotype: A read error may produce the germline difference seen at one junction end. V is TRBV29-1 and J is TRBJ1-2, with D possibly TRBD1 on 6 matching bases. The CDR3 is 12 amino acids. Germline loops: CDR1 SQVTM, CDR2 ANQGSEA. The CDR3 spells CSGGQGDYGYIF. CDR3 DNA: TGCAGCGGGGGGCAGGGAGACTATGGCTACATCTTC.

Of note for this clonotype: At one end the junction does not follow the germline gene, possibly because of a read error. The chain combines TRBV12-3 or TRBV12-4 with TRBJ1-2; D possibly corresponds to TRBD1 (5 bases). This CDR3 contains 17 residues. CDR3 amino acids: CASGLSGAGNSGYGYTF. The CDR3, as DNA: TGTGCCAGCGGTTTAAGCGGGGCAGGGAATTCCGGCTATGGCTACACCTTC.

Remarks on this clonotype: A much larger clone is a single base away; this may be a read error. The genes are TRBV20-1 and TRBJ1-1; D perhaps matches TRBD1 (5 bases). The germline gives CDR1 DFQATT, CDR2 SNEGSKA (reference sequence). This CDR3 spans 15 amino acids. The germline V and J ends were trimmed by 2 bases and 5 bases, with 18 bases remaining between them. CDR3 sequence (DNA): TGCAGTGCTAGACGGACACGGGGCCCTTGGACTGAAGCTTTCTTT. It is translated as CSARRTRGPWTEAFF.

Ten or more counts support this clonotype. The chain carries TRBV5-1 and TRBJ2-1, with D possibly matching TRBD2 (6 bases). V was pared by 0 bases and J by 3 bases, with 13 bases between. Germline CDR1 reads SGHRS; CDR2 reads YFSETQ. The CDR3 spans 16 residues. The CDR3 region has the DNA TGCGCCAGCAGCTTGGGGGCTAGCGTAAACTACAATGAGCAGTTCTTC. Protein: CASSLGASVNYNEQFF.